Listed below are T cell receptor beta chains from one sample, sequenced in a study of T cell repertoires in cytomegalovirus infection. TCRdb fed the reads into MiXCR, producing one record per CDR3 protein. The sample has just over 450,000 distinct CDR3 sequences, about 44% seen once. Which antigens these TCRs recognize remains unknown. This material consisted of cultured PBMCs, taken from culture after CMV antigen stimulation. The source of these receptors is a human donor in good health (CMV status not recorded). Some clones in this sample may be carry-over from other donors' samples. Each CDR3 is given with its conserved first and last residue. The D gene is left open where the match is weak. Part of the rows lack a size; the others show once, few, many or a class for expanded clones.

size | J | V | D | DNA | CDR3
few | TRBJ2-5 | TRBV5-4 | . | TGTGCCAGCATGGAGGGTAGGCAAGAGACCCAGTACTTC | CASMEGRQETQYF
. | TRBJ2-3 | TRBV6-5 | TRBD2 | TGTGCCACCTCGAGGACTAGCGGGACTGATACGCAGTATTTT | CATSRTSGTDTQYF
few | TRBJ2-1 | TRBV7-9 | . | TGTGCCAGCAGCCGCTCGGGTGAGCAGTTCTTC | CASSRSGEQFF
. | TRBJ2-2 | TRBV7-9 | TRBD2 | TGTGCCAGCAAGCGGGGGAGTGACACCGGGGAGCTGTTTTTT | CASKRGSDTGELFF
. | TRBJ1-1 | TRBV5-5 | . | TGTGCCAGCAGCTCGCGGGCCTCCTGGAACACTGAAGCTTTCTTT | CASSSRASWNTEAFF
. | TRBJ2-2 | TRBV4-1 | TRBD2 | TGCGCCAGCAGACCGCTAGCGGGAGGGCGCACCGGGGAGCTGTTTTTT | CASRPLAGGRTGELFF
. | TRBJ1-5 | TRBV7-2 | . | TGTGCCAGCAGCACTAGGGGTCAGCCCCAGCATTTT | CASSTRGQPQHF
. | TRBJ2-5 | TRBV6-2/TRBV6-3 | . | TGTGCCAGCAGTTACAGGCTAGCGCGAGAGACCCAGTACTTC | CASSYRLARETQYF
. | TRBJ2-5 | TRBV5-4 | TRBD1 | TGTGCCAGCAGCTTGGGGGGGGGACAGGGGAAAGAGACCCAGTACTTC | CASSLGGGQGKETQYF
. | TRBJ2-1 | TRBV4-1 | . | TGCGCCAGCAGCCAGCGGGTTGCCTACGAGCAGTTCTTC | CASSQRVAYEQFF
few | TRBJ2-5 | TRBV7-2 | TRBD2 | TGTGCCAGCACCCCCTTTCGGGCGGGGGGGCAAGAGACCCAGTACTTC | CASTPFRAGGQETQYF
. | TRBJ1-2 | TRBV12-3/TRBV12-4 | . | TGTGCCAGCAGTTTTAGGGGTGGCTACACCTTC | CASSFRGGYTF
. | TRBJ1-4 | TRBV5-4 | . | TGTGCCAGCAGCCCTGCCCAGGGTGAAAAACTGTTTTTT | CASSPAQGEKLFF
. | TRBJ2-2 | TRBV11-3 | TRBD1 | TGTGCCAGCAGCACGGACAGGGGGCCGGCCGGGGAGCTGTTTTTT | CASSTDRGPAGELFF
. | TRBJ1-6 | TRBV4-3 | . | TGCGCCAGCAGCCAAGGCAGGGTTTTCGATTATTCACCCCTCCACTTT | CASSQGRVFDYSPLHF
. | TRBJ2-1 | TRBV11-2 | . | TGTGCCAGCAGCCGGGTGGGTGGCAGCTACAATGAGCAGTTCTTC | CASSRVGGSYNEQFF
few | TRBJ2-7 | TRBV27 | TRBD1 | TGTGCCACCGCGGACAGGTCCTACGAGCAGTACTTC | CATADRSYEQYF
. | TRBJ1-5 | TRBV12-3/TRBV12-4 | . | TGTGCCAGCAGTTTTCTGACCGAGGGAGGGCCCCAGCATTTT | CASSFLTEGGPQHF
. | TRBJ1-4 | TRBV7-6 | TRBD1 | TGTGCCAGCAGCGAGACAGGGGGTACAGTGAAACTGTTTTTT | CASSETGGTVKLFF
. | TRBJ1-5 | TRBV5-1 | TRBD1 | TGCGCCAGCAGCATGGGGACAGGAGGGAGCAATCAGCCCCAGCATTTT | CASSMGTGGSNQPQHF